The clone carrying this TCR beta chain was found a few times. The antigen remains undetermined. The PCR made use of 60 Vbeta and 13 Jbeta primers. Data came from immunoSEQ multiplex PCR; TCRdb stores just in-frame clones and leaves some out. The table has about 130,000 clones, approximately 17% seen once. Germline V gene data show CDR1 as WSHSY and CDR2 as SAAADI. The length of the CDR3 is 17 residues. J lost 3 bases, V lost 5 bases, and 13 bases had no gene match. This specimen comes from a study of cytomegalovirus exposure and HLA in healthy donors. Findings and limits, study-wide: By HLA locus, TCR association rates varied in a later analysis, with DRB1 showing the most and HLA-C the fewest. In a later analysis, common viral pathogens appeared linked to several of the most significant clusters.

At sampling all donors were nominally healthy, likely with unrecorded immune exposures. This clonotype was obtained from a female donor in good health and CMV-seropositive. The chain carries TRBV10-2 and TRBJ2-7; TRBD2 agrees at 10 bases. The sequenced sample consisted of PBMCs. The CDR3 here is CASSYRQTSGINYEQYF. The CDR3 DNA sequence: TGCGCCAGCAGTTATCGCCAAACTAGCGGGATAAACTACGAGCAGTACTTC.